Listed below are T cell receptor beta chains from one sample, sequenced in a study of cytomegalovirus exposure and HLA in healthy donors. The method was immunoSEQ multiplex PCR; TCRdb's version includes in-frame clones alone and lacks a portion of them. The sample lists roughly 130,000 clones; roughly 80% were seen once. Sample: PBMCs. The receptor source for this set is a woman in her forties or fifties in good health and CMV-seropositive. Each CDR3 is given with its conserved first and last residue. D genes are given only for firm matches. Only part of the rows carry a size: once, few, many, or a class if the clone is expanded.

>TRBJ1-2|TRBD1|.|TRBV28
TGTGCCAGCAGCCCAACGGGACAGTATGGTGGCTACACCTTC
CASSPTGQYGGYTF
>TRBJ2-1|.|.|TRBV2
TGTGCCAGCAGTCGACAGGAGGATTACGGAAGTGAGCAGTTCTTC
CASSRQEDYGSEQFF
>TRBJ1-1|TRBD1|.|TRBV5-6
TGTGCCAGCAGCCCAAACTTGGGACAGAGGAACACTGAAGCTTTCTTT
CASSPNLGQRNTEAFF
>TRBJ1-3|.|.|TRBV27
TGTGCCAGCAGTTCCCTTATCAGTCCTGGAAACACCATATATTTT
CASSSLISPGNTIYF
>TRBJ2-4|TRBD1|.|TRBV2
TGTGCCACGGGGACAGGGAGGGGAAACATTCAGTACTTC
CATGTGRGNIQYF
>TRBJ1-1|.|.|TRBV28
TGTGCCAGCAGTTTATCTCCGGGGAACACTGAAGCTTTCTTT
CASSLSPGNTEAFF
>TRBJ1-1|TRBD1|few|TRBV10-3
TGTGCCATCAGAAGGACAGGGGGCAACACTGAAGCTTTCTTT
CAIRRTGGNTEAFF
>TRBJ1-1|.|.|TRBV10-3
TGTGCCGTAAGATTTGAGGGTTCGAACACTGAAGCTTTCTTT
CAVRFEGSNTEAFF
>TRBJ1-1|TRBD1|.|TRBV4-1
TGCGCCAGCAGCCAACCGGGACAGGTGAACACTGAAGCTTTCTTT
CASSQPGQVNTEAFF
>TRBJ1-2|.|.|TRBV29-1
TGCAGCGTTGAAGAAGCCCAAAACTATGGCTACACCTTC
CSVEEAQNYGYTF
>TRBJ2-7|.|.|TRBV6-5
TGTGCCAGCAGGAGCGGGCCTGGATACGAGCAGTACTTT
CASRSGPGYEQYF
>TRBJ2-1|TRBD1|once|TRBV29-1
TGCAGCGTGGCCGGGACAGACAACAATGAGCAGTTCTTC
CSVAGTDNNEQFF
>TRBJ2-7|.|.|TRBV21-1
TGTGCCAGCCCGAGAGGGACAGTCACCTACGAGCAGTACTTC
CASPRGTVTYEQYF
>TRBJ1-1|.|.|TRBV10-3
TGTGCCATCAGTGCCCTTGACACTGAAGCTTTCTTT
CAISALDTEAFF
>TRBJ1-5|.|.|TRBV27
TGTGCCAGCAGGATAACAGGGATCAATCAGCCCCAGCATTTT
CASRITGINQPQHF
>TRBJ1-1|.|few|TRBV10-3
TGTGCCATCGGCGGCACAGGGTTCACTGAAGCTTTCTTT
CAIGGTGFTEAFF
>TRBJ2-3|.|.|TRBV7-6
TGTGCCACCCGGTGGGTGGCTAGCGCAGATACGCAGTATTTT
CATRWVASADTQYF
>TRBJ1-5|TRBD1|.|TRBV7-2
TGTGCCAGCAGCTCGGACAGGGATCAGCCCCAGCATTTT
CASSSDRDQPQHF
>TRBJ2-3|.|.|TRBV18
TGTGCCAGCTCAGCAATCTCCGGGACAGATACGCAGTATTTT
CASSAISGTDTQYF
>TRBJ2-5|TRBD2|few|TRBV11-2
TGTGCCAGCAGCTTCGGGAGGGGCGAAGAGACCCAGTACTTC
CASSFGRGEETQYF
>TRBJ1-6|.|.|TRBV2
TGTGCCAGCAGTGGCAGGGATACACTATCTAATTCACCCCTCCACTTT
CASSGRDTLSNSPLHF
>TRBJ1-1|.|.|TRBV28
TGTGCCAGCAGTTTGGGAGGGGGTAATTCAGTTGAAGCTTTCTTT
CASSLGGGNSVEAFF
>TRBJ1-5|.|.|TRBV7-2
TGTGCCAGCAGCTTAAGCCAGGGCGTGGAGCAGCCCCAGCATTTT
CASSLSQGVEQPQHF
>TRBJ1-2|TRBD1|.|TRBV19
TGTGCCAGTATCTCGGACCCAGGGGGCGGAAGCTACACCTTC
CASISDPGGGSYTF